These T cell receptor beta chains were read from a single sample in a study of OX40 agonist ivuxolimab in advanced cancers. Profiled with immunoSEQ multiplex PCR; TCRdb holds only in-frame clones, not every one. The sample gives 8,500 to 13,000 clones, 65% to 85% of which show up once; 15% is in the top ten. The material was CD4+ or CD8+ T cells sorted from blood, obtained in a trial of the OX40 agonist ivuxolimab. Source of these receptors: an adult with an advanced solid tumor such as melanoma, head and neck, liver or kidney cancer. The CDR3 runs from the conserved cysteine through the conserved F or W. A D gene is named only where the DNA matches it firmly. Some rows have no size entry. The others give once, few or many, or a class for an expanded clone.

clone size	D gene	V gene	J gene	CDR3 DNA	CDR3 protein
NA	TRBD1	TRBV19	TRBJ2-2	TGTGCCAGTAGTATTACCCCCGCCGGGACAGGGACCGGGGAGCTGTTTTTT	CASSITPAGTGTGELFF
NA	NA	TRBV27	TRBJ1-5	TGTGCCAGCAGGCAGAGCAATCAGCCCCAGCATTTT	CASRQSNQPQHF
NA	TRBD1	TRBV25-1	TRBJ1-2	TGTGCCAGCCCAACTCCGACAGGGTCTAACTATGGCTACACCTTC	CASPTPTGSNYGYTF
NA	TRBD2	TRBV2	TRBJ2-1	TGTGCCAGCAGGGTAGCGGGAGGCCCTCAGGTTGAGCAGTTCTTC	CASRVAGGPQVEQFF
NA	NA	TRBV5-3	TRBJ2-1	TGTGCCAGCAGCTTGCTACAACCTTACAATGAGCAGTTCTTC	CASSLLQPYNEQFF
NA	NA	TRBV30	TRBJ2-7	TGTGCCTGGAGTCCGGGAGCGGGCGAGCAGTACTTC	CAWSPGAGEQYF
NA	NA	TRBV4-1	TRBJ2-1	TGCGCCAGCAGCCAAGTAGGTGAGCAGTTCTTC	CASSQVGEQFF
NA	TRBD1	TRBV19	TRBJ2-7	TGTGCCAGTAGTGACGTACCGGGACAGGGGGCAGACGAGCAGTACTTC	CASSDVPGQGADEQYF
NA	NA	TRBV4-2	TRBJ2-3	TGTGCCAGCAGCCAAGAGTGGGGGACAACAGATACGCAGTATTTT	CASSQEWGTTDTQYF
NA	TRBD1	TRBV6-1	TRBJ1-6	TGTGCCAGCACCCCAGGGACAGGGGACAATTCACCCCTCCACTTT	CASTPGTGDNSPLHF
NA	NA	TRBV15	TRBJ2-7	TGTGCCACCAGCAGTACATTGTACAATGACGAGCAGTACTTC	CATSSTLYNDEQYF
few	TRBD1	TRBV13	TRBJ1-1	TGTGCCAGCAGCTTAGGCATCCCCGGACAGGGAAGGAACACTGAAGCTTTCTTT	CASSLGIPGQGRNTEAFF
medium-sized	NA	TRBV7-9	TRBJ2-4	TGTGCCAGCAGCTTAAATCCGGGGATTAAAGCCAAAAACATTCAGTACTTC	CASSLNPGIKAKNIQYF
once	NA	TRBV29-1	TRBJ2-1	TGCAGCGTCCACTCAGGGAACCCCCACAATGAGCAGTTCTTC	CSVHSGNPHNEQFF
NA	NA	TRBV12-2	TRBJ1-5	TGTGCAAGTCGCTCCGGGAGGGGATTTAGCAATCAGCCCCAGCATTTT	CASRSGRGFSNQPQHF
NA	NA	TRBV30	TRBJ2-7	TGTGCCTGGAGTTGGGACGAGCTTTACGAGCAGTACTTC	CAWSWDELYEQYF
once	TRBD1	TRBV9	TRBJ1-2	TGTGCCAGCAGCCAACAGGGGAACTATGGCTACACCTTC	CASSQQGNYGYTF
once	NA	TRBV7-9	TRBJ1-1	TGTGCCAGCAGCCTGGTTGGCCCCAAGGACACTGAAGCTTTCTTT	CASSLVGPKDTEAFF
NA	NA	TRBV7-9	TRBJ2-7	TGTGCCAGCAGCTTAGTTTCTGCGAACGAGCAGTACTTC	CASSLVSANEQYF
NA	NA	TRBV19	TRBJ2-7	TGTGCCAGTAGTTCCTTAGCGGACTCCTACGAGCAGTACTTC	CASSSLADSYEQYF
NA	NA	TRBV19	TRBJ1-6	TGTGCCAGTATGGACGGCCTCTATAATTCACCCCTCCACTTT	CASMDGLYNSPLHF
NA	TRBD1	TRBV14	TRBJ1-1	TGTGCCAGCAGCCGCCAACAGGGGGTCCCTGAAGCTTTCTTT	CASSRQQGVPEAFF
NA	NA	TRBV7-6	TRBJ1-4	TGTGCCAGCAGCTTAGGCCCGGCCTATGAAAAACTGTTTTTT	CASSLGPAYEKLFF
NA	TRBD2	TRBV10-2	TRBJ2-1	TGCGCCAGCAGTGAGGGGAGGACTAGCGGGATGTATGAGCAGTTCTTC	CASSEGRTSGMYEQFF
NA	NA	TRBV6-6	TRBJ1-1	TGTGCCAGCAGTTACGTGGTTTGGACTGAAGCTTTCTTT	CASSYVVWTEAFF
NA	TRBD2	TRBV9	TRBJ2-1	TGTGCCAGCAGTGGGCTCACTAGCGGGGCATACAATGAGCAGTTCTTC	CASSGLTSGAYNEQFF
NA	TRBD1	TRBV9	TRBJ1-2	TGTGCCAGCAGCGTAGTTCAGGGGGCTTGGTATGGCTACACCTTC	CASSVVQGAWYGYTF
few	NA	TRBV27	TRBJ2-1	TGTGCCAGCAGTACACCTATGGGGCGGGCGAGCTCCTACAATGAGCAGTTCTTC	CASSTPMGRASSYNEQFF
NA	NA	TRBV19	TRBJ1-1	TGTGCCAGTAGTATCTCGCTGAACACTGAAGCTTTCTTT	CASSISLNTEAFF
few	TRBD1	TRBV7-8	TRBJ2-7	TGTGCCAGCAGCCCTCTCCTGAGACAGGGGGGCTCCTACGAGCAGTACTTC	CASSPLLRQGGSYEQYF
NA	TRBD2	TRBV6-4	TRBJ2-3	TGTGCCAGCAGTGTGACTAGCGGGGAATCATATACGCAGTATTTT	CASSVTSGESYTQYF
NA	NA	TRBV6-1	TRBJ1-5	TGTGCCAGCAGTGACCTGGGGGGCAGGACCACCAGTCAGCCCCAGCATTTT	CASSDLGGRTTSQPQHF
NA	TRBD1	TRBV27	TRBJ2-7	TGTGCCAGCAGTTCCACCGGGACAGGGTTCCCCTACGAGCAGTACTTC	CASSSTGTGFPYEQYF
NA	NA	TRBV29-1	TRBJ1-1	TGCAGCGTTGATAGAGGGATGAACACTGAAGCTTTCTTT	CSVDRGMNTEAFF
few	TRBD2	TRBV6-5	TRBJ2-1	TGTGCCAGCAGTTACTCGGGGGGGGAGCAGTTCTTC	CASSYSGGEQFF
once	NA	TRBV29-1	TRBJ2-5	TGCAGCGTTGAAGATCGGCCCAAAGAGACCCAGTACTTC	CSVEDRPKETQYF
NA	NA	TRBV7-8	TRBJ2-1	TGTGCCAGCAGCTTAGAATCTAGCCTAGGTGAGCAGTTCTTC	CASSLESSLGEQFF
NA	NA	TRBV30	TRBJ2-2	TGTGCCTGGAGTCCCCGGCAGGCGGATGCCGGGGAGCTGTTTTTT	CAWSPRQADAGELFF
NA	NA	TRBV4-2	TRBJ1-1	TGTGCCAGCAGCCAAGCCGAAGAGGAGCCGAACACTGAAGCTTTCTTT	CASSQAEEEPNTEAFF
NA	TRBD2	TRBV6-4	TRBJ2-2	TGTGCCAGCAGGACTAGCGGGGGGAACACCGGGGAGCTGTTTTTT	CASRTSGGNTGELFF
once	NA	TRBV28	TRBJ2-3	TGTGCCAGCGTCCAGGCAGATACGCAGTATTTT	CASVQADTQYF
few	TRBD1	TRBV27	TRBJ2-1	TGTGCCAGCAGCCAGGGGGTTACGGACAATGAGCAGTTCTTC	CASSQGVTDNEQFF
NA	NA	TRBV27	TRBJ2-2	TGTGCCAGCAGTTTAGGGGACACCGGGGAGCTGTTTTTT	CASSLGDTGELFF
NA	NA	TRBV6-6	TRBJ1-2	TGTGCCAGCAGTTACTCAGGCTACACCTTC	CASSYSGYTF
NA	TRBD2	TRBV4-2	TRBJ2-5	TGTGCCAGCAGCCAAGATCCATTAGCGGGGGGCCGGGTGGTGTTAGAGACCCAGTACTTC	CASSQDPLAGGRVVLETQYF
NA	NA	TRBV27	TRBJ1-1	TGTGCCAGCAGTCCAGCCCCTCCTAATGAAGCTTTCTTT	CASSPAPPNEAFF
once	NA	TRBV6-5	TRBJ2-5	TGTGCCAGCAGTTACTCGAGACGGCAAGAGACCCAGTACTTC	CASSYSRRQETQYF
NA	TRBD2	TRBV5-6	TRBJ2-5	TGTGCCAGCAGCTTGGGAACTAGCGGGGGACCCAGGGAGACCCAGTACTTC	CASSLGTSGGPRETQYF